The 11 T cell receptor beta chains given below trace back to one sample, sequenced in a study of blood T cell repertoires in COVID-19. Generated by immunoSEQ multiplex PCR, the TCRdb table keeps only in-frame clones and is missing some. The sample lists 150,000 to 200,000 clones; about 78% were seen once. Sequencing was performed on PBMCs or T cells enriched from blood (not recorded which). The receptors shown here come from a woman aged 45 to 65 who had recovered from COVID-19.

The CDR3 protein is CASSEASPDNEQFF. The CDR3 nucleotides are TGCGCCAGCAGTGAGGCTAGCCCGGACAATGAGCAGTTCTTC. V gene TRBV10-1 combines with J gene TRBJ2-1, with D maybe TRBD2 (5 bases). The CDR3 has 14 residues. Germline values: CDR1 WNHNN, CDR2 SYGVQD (reference sequence). Between the trimmed V and J ends, which lost 2 bases and 5 bases, there was a span of 10 bases.

The chain links TRBV27 to TRBJ2-2, with D tentatively TRBD2 (6 bases). The CDR3 runs to 15 residues. The germline V and J ends were trimmed by 9 bases and 4 bases, with 18 bases remaining between them. CDR1 and CDR2 from the germline V gene are MNHEY and SMNVEV (reference sequence). The CDR3 coding sequence is TGTGCCAGTTCCAGCGCGGGGCGGAGCACCGGGGAGCTGTTTTTT. It translates to CASSSAGRSTGELFF.

The V gene is TRBV6-5, the J gene TRBJ2-1, with D uncertain. With 7 bases removed from V and 0 bases from J, the gap between germline ends came to 13 bases. Germline CDR1 is MNHEY and CDR2 is SVGAGI. The CDR3 has 15 residues. In DNA form, the CDR3 reads TGTGCCAGCAAGCGAGCCTCAAGCTCCTACAATGAGCAGTTCTTC. Protein sequence: CASKRASSSYNEQFF.

This chain connects TRBV30 to TRBJ2-1, with D tentatively TRBD1 (5 bases). Germline CDR1 and CDR2: GTSNPN and SVGIG (reference sequence). V was shortened by 0 bases and J by 4 bases, with 7 bases between the two germline ends. CDR3 length: 13 amino acids. CDR3 residues: CAWSVQVYNEQFF. In nucleotides, the CDR3 is TGTGCCTGGAGTGTACAGGTTTACAATGAGCAGTTCTTC.

The chain joins TRBV19 to TRBJ1-2, with D unresolved. Trimming cost V 5 bases and J 7 bases, with 17 bases left between them. Per the germline V gene, CDR1 is LNHDA and CDR2 is SQIVND (reference sequence). CDR3 length: 14 residues. In DNA form, the CDR3 reads TGTGCCAGTAGTCCCCGGCACACTACCGTTGGCTACACCTTC. Protein: CASSPRHTTVGYTF.

The rearrangement links TRBV27 to TRBJ2-7; 8 nucleotides match TRBD2. CDR1 is MNHEY, CDR2 SMNVEV, per germline (reference sequence). Trimming cost V 5 bases and J 3 bases; bases outside gene matches: 9. This CDR3 comprises 15 residues. The CDR3 is CASSITSGLDYEQYF. The CDR3 bases are TGTGCCAGCAGTATAACTAGCGGTTTGGACTACGAGCAGTACTTC.

The chain combines TRBV9 with TRBJ2-5, with TRBD1 matching over 8 bases. In germline, CDR1 is SGDLS, CDR2 YYNGEE. The CDR3 has 16 amino acids. V was pared by 2 bases and J by 5 bases, with 11 bases of the junction left unmatched. The CDR3 loop is CASSVTGANKRETQYF. CDR3 in DNA: TGTGCCAGCAGCGTGACAGGGGCCAACAAACGGGAGACCCAGTACTTC.

This chain joins TRBV5-3 and TRBJ1-6; 7 bases are a match to TRBD1. TRBV5-3 counts as an open reading frame of uncertain function. The V gene end was trimmed by 5 bases and the J gene end by 7 bases; junction bases not matched to a gene: 9. CDR3 length: 15 amino acids. For the CDR3, the DNA is TGTGCCAGAAGTCCCCGTACAGGGGTGAATTCACCCCTCCACTTT. This sequence encodes CARSPRTGVNSPLHF.

Only one count was recorded for this clone. The rearrangement uses TRBV4-1 and TRBJ1-5, with D unclear. CDR1 is MGHRA and CDR2 is YSYEKL in the germline V gene. The CDR3 runs 15 residues. V was clipped by 0 bases and J by 7 bases, with 13 bases between them. CDR3 in DNA: TGCGCCAGCAGCCAAGAGACTAGGTCTCAGCAGCCCCAGCATTTT. Its protein product is CASSQETRSQQPQHF.

The genes are TRBV7-8 and TRBJ2-5; D unclear. Trimming took off 5 bases at V and 5 bases at J, with 15 bases between the two ends. This CDR3 spans 14 amino acids. Per the germline V gene, CDR1 is SGHVS and CDR2 is FQNEAQ. The CDR3 sequence is CASSPSSGFETQYF. The CDR3 bases are TGTGCCAGCAGCCCCTCCTCCGGGTTTGAGACCCAGTACTTC.

This chain joins TRBV6-5 and TRBJ2-7; 8 nucleotides line up with TRBD1. V was clipped by 5 bases and J by 3 bases; unmatched bases: 3. The CDR3 length is 13 residues. CDR1 is MNHEY and CDR2 is SVGAGI in the germline V gene. CDR3 loop: CASSNGQGYEQYF. For the CDR3, the DNA is TGTGCCAGCAGTAACGGACAGGGCTACGAGCAGTACTTC.